The entry below gives a single TCR beta chain sequence along with its context. Per germline, CDR1 LNHDA and CDR2 SQIVND (reference sequence). V was trimmed by 3 bases and J by 3 bases, leaving 18 bases between them. This CDR3 is built from 16 residues. The repertoire was sequenced with immunoSEQ multiplex PCR; TCRdb's copy has only in-frame clones and lacks some. The sample has about 23,000 clones, approximately 95% seen once. The data were taken from a study of preoperative IRX-2 immunotherapy in early breast cancer. Noted treatment: preoperative locoregional IRX-2 cytokine immunotherapy. Preoperative locoregional IRX-2 cytokine immunotherapy was tested in the phase Ib source study.

The input for sequencing was tumor tissue, taken after IRX-2 immunotherapy. The clonotype comes from a human donor with breast cancer. The J gene is TRBJ2-7, the V gene TRBV19, with D perhaps matching TRBD1 (5 bases). The CDR3 region has the DNA TGTGCCAGTAGTATGTCATTGGGCAGGGAAAGCTACGAGCAGTACTTC. Translating it yields CASSMSLGRESYEQYF.